A single sample is the source of the 14 T cell receptor beta chains below, sequenced in a study of blood T cell repertoires in COVID-19. The protocol was immunoSEQ multiplex PCR, while the TCRdb copy is restricted to in-frame clones and leaves out a portion. The sample records about 210,000 clones, almost 85% being singletons. The sample consisted of peripheral blood. These receptors came from a woman between 50 and 59 years old with active or convalescent COVID-19.

This chain uses TRBV5-1 with TRBJ2-3; 7 positions match TRBD2. Germline V gene sequence: CDR1 SGHRS, CDR2 YFSETQ. V gave up 7 bases and J gave up 2 bases; unmatched junction bases: 10. This CDR3 has 15 residues. In DNA form, the CDR3 reads TGCGCCAGCTGCGCGGCGGGGACTAACACAGATACGCAGTATTTT. Its translation is CASCAAGTNTDTQYF.

The chain joins TRBV28 to TRBJ1-2; D gene unclear. Germline values: CDR1 MDHEN, CDR2 SYDVKM. Trimming removed 1 base from V and 3 bases from J, with 12 bases in between. The CDR3 runs 15 residues. For the CDR3, the DNA is TGTGCCAGCAGTTTATCGAGGAGTGTGGACTATGGCTACACCTTC. Its translation is CASSLSRSVDYGYTF.

For the CDR3, the DNA is TGTGCCACCAGCAGAGAGGGACTCCCCACCGGGGAGCTGTTTTTT. Its translation is CATSREGLPTGELFF. The chain is built from TRBV15 and TRBJ2-2; D perhaps matches TRBD2 (6 bases). The CDR3 has 15 residues. In germline, CDR1 is LNHNV, CDR2 YYDKDF (reference sequence). The germline V and J ends were trimmed by 0 bases and 4 bases, with 9 bases remaining between them.

This clone has just a few counts. V and J are TRBV4-1 and TRBJ2-1; TRBD2 might be the D (6 bases). In germline, CDR1 is MGHRA, CDR2 YSYEKL. This CDR3 region has 14 residues. Trimming stripped 3 bases from V and 10 bases from J, with 16 bases between. CDR3: CASSHRLEMREQFF. The DNA for the CDR3 is TGCGCCAGCAGCCATAGACTAGAGATGAGGGAGCAGTTCTTC.

This CDR3 is CASRGGSNQPQHF. In nucleotides, the CDR3 is TGTGCCAGCAGGGGAGGGAGCAATCAGCCCCAGCATTTT. The chain joins TRBV6-5 to TRBJ1-5; D is uncertain. The CDR3 has 13 amino acids. V gave up 6 bases and J gave up 1 base, with 7 bases separating them. The germline CDR1 and CDR2 sequences are MNHEY and SVGAGI.

The V call is TRBV2, the J call TRBJ2-1; 10 positions match TRBD2. Unmatched junction bases numbered 4, after V lost 10 bases and J lost 7 bases. The germline CDR1 and CDR2 sequences are SNHLY and FYNNEI. This CDR3 region has 12 residues. CDR3 in amino acids: CATGLARNEQFF. The CDR3 DNA sequence: TGTGCCACGGGACTAGCGAGGAATGAGCAGTTCTTC.

CDR3 in DNA: TGTGCCAGTAGTATAGCCCCCCGTTACAGGGGGCGCGGGGAGCTGTTTTTT. It yields the protein CASSIAPRYRGRGELFF. The chain joins TRBV19 to TRBJ2-2; TRBD1 matches at 9 bases. Per germline, CDR1 LNHDA and CDR2 SQIVND (reference sequence). The CDR3 is made up of 17 amino acids. V trimming: 1 base; J trimming: 7 bases; junction bases outside the gene matches: 10. Full variable domain (outside the CDR3, taken from reference TRBV19 and TRBJ2-2): DGGITQSPKYLFRKEGQNVTLSCEQNLNHDAMYWYRQDPGQGLRLIYYSQIVNDFQKGDIAEGYSVSREKKESFPLTVTSAQKNPTAFYLCASSIAPRYRGRGELFFGEGSRLTVL.

A single count supports this clone. V is TRBV19 and J is TRBJ1-5; D is unclear. Germline values: CDR1 LNHDA, CDR2 SQIVND (reference sequence). The CDR3 is 15 residues long. Trimming shortened V by 3 bases and J by 0 bases, and 9 bases separated the two germline ends. CDR3 nucleotide sequence: TGTGCCAGTAGTATCATCCAGGATAGCAATCAGCCCCAGCATTTT. As protein: CASSIIQDSNQPQHF. The full variable domain, with the rest looked up from reference TRBV19 and TRBJ1-5, is DGGITQSPKYLFRKEGQNVTLSCEQNLNHDAMYWYRQDPGQGLRLIYYSQIVNDFQKGDIAEGYSVSREKKESFPLTVTSAQKNPTAFYLCASSIIQDSNQPQHFGDGTRLSIL.

The rearrangement joins TRBV5-5 to TRBJ2-1; D is undetermined. Germline V gene sequence: CDR1 SGHKS, CDR2 YYEKEE (reference sequence). The CDR3 contains 15 residues. V lost 0 bases and J lost 1, with 8 bases in between. The CDR3 sequence: CASSLEAPSYNEQFF. CDR3 sequence (DNA): TGTGCCAGCAGCTTGGAAGCACCTTCCTACAATGAGCAGTTCTTC.

The chain carries TRBV12-3 or TRBV12-4 and TRBJ2-2; unclear D gene. The CDR3 has 13 residues. V lost 5 bases and J 4 bases, leaving 8 bases between the germline ends. The chain's CDR3 is CASSPISTGELFF. The CDR3, as DNA: TGTGCCAGCAGTCCAATTAGCACCGGGGAGCTGTTTTTT.

The J gene is TRBJ1-5, the V gene TRBV6-5, with D uncertain. CDR1 MNHEY and CDR2 SVGAGI come from the germline V gene. The germline V and J ends were trimmed by 5 bases and 4 bases, with 12 bases remaining between them. CDR3 length equals 14 residues. The CDR3 DNA follows: TGTGCCAGCAGTAACAGATTAGGTAATCAGCCCCAGCATTTT. It is translated as CASSNRLGNQPQHF.

Note on this clone: The junction differs from germline at one of its ends, possibly a read error. This chain links TRBV28 with TRBJ2-2, with D hard to call. Germline V CDR1 and CDR2: MDHEN, SYDVKM. The CDR3 runs 14 residues. The CDR3 here is CASTPLLGTGELFF. The CDR3, as DNA: TGTGCTAGCACCCCCCTTCTAGGCACCGGGGAGCTGTTTTTT.

V usage is TRBV18 and J usage is TRBJ2-1, with 10 positions matching TRBD2. After removal of 3 bases from V and 5 bases from J, the junction contained 7 bases not matched to a gene. Germline CDR1 KGHSH, CDR2 LQKENI. This CDR3 spans 16 amino acids. Here the CDR3 reads CASSPLLAGINNEQFF. CDR3 coding DNA: TGTGCCAGCTCACCGTTACTAGCGGGAATTAACAATGAGCAGTTCTTC. Drawing the rest from reference TRBV18 and TRBJ2-1, the complete variable domain is NAGVMQNPRHLVRRRGQEARLRCSPMKGHSHVYWYRQLPEEGLKFMVYLQKENIIDESGMPKERFSAEFPKEGPSILRIQQVVRGDSAAYFCASSPLLAGINNEQFFGPGTRLTVL.

This chain connects TRBV29-1 to TRBJ1-4, with a possible D match to TRBD1 (6 bases). The CDR3 covers 13 residues. Germline CDR1 is SQVTM and CDR2 is ANQGSEA. With 6 bases removed from V and 5 bases from J, the gap between germline ends came to 13 bases. In DNA form, the CDR3 reads TGCAGCGTGGGTGGACAGTTAAATGAAAAACTGTTTTTT. It yields the protein CSVGGQLNEKLFF.